Listed below are T cell receptor beta chains from one sample, sequenced in a study of shared clonotypes between healthy human individuals. The assay was immunoSEQ multiplex PCR, and TCRdb's table has in-frame clones only and misses some. The sample gives 450,000 to 500,000 clones, over 70% of which show up once; about 12% is in the top ten. Sequenced: PBMCs. The receptors stem from a woman between 40 and 50 years old in good health. Some clones in this sample may be carry-over from other donors' samples. Both conserved end residues are part of each CDR3. D genes are given only for firm matches. Clone size is given for some rows only: seen once, a few or many times, or a class if the clone is expanded.

cdr3_length,d_call,v_call,j_call,clone_size,cdr3_aa,cdr3_nt
13,NA,TRBV7-8,TRBJ2-5,NA,CASSLGQGETQYF,TGTGCCAGCAGCTTAGGTCAGGGGGAGACCCAGTACTTC
16,TRBD1,TRBV5-8,TRBJ1-3,NA,CASSPGQGGTGNTIYF,TGTGCCAGCAGCCCCGGACAGGGAGGGACTGGAAACACCATATATTTT
14,NA,TRBV28,TRBJ2-3,NA,CASSRKRITDTQYF,TGTGCCAGCAGTCGGAAGCGTATTACAGATACGCAGTATTTT
16,TRBD2,TRBV4-2,TRBJ2-1,few,CASSQDLAGVGNEQFF,TGTGCCAGCAGCCAAGACCTAGCGGGAGTGGGCAATGAGCAGTTCTTC
13,TRBD1,TRBV18,TRBJ2-1,many,CASSRGQDNEQFF,TGTGCCAGCTCACGGGGACAGGACAATGAGCAGTTCTTC
13,NA,TRBV9,TRBJ2-3,NA,CASSAFLTDTQYF,TGTGCCAGCAGTGCCTTTTTAACAGATACGCAGTATTTT
14,TRBD1,TRBV6-1,TRBJ2-7,once,CASRIPGTGAEQYF,TGTGCCAGCAGGATACCCGGGACAGGGGCCGAGCAGTACTTC
11,NA,TRBV28,TRBJ2-5,NA,CASSLYQTRYF,TGTGCCAGCAGTTTATACCAGACCCGGTACTTC
14,NA,TRBV23-1,TRBJ2-3,NA,CASSQSPVADTQYF,TGCGCCAGCAGTCAATCGCCGGTGGCAGATACGCAGTATTTT
15,TRBD2,TRBV19,TRBJ2-1,NA,CASSTSGRVYNEQFF,TGTGCCAGTAGCACGAGCGGGAGGGTGTACAATGAGCAGTTCTTC
14,TRBD1,TRBV18,TRBJ2-7,NA,CASRQDRDSYEQYF,TGTGCCAGCCGCCAGGACAGGGACTCCTACGAGCAGTACTTC
13,NA,TRBV19,TRBJ1-1,once,CASSMARETEAFF,TGTGCCAGTAGTATGGCCCGGGAGACTGAAGCTTTCTTT
12,TRBD1,TRBV30,TRBJ1-2,NA,CAWTRWDSRNTF,TGTGCCTGGACCCGCTGGGACAGTCGAAACACCTTC
15,TRBD2,TRBV7-3,TRBJ2-2,NA,CASSRLAENTGELFF,TGTGCCAGCAGCAGACTAGCGGAAAACACCGGGGAGCTGTTTTTT